This TCR beta chain is from a study of T cell repertoires in MIS-A myocarditis. This clone rates as medium-sized (0.01 to 0.1%). Germline loops: CDR1 SGHTS, CDR2 YDEGEE. This CDR3 comprises 15 residues. V lost 0 bases and J 8 bases, leaving 15 bases between the germline ends. Measured with immunoSEQ multiplex PCR; TCRdb has only the in-frame clones, and not every one. Of 13,000 to 15,000 clones detected, 74% appear once; the ten largest clones hold approximately 62%. Sequenced sample: left ventricle heart tissue obtained at autopsy. The rearrangement links TRBV5-8 to TRBJ2-1; TRBD2 might be the D (6 bases). The origin of this receptor is a man aged 18 to 29 with fulminant myocarditis from multisystem inflammatory syndrome in adults (MIS-A) after COVID-19. The CDR3 DNA follows: TGTGCCAGCAGCTTGGTGATAGGAGGGCCCGATGAGCAGTTCTTC. It specifies CASSLVIGGPDEQFF.